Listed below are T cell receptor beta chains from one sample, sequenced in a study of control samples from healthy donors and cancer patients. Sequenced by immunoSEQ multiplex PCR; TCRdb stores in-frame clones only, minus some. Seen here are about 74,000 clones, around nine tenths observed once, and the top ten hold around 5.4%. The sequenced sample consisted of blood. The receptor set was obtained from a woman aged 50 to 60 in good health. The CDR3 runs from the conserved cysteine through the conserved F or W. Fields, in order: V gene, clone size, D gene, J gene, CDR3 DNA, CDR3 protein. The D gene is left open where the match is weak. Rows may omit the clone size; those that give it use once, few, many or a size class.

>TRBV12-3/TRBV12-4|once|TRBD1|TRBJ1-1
TGTGCCAGCAGTGCGACAGGGGGATTTGCGGCTTTCTTT
CASSATGGFAAFF
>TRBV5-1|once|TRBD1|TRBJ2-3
TGCGCCAGCAGCTGGGGGGACAGGGCGGACACAGATACGCAGTATTTT
CASSWGDRADTDTQYF
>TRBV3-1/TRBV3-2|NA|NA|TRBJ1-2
TGTGCCAGCAGCCAAGACAGAGGCTATGGCTACACCTTC
CASSQDRGYGYTF
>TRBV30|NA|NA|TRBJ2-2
TGTGCCTGGAGGAGCAGATACTTCTCGAACACCGGGGAGCTGTTTTTT
CAWRSRYFSNTGELFF
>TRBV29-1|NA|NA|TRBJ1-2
TGCAGCGCCCGGGACGGGATCTATGGCTACACCTTC
CSARDGIYGYTF
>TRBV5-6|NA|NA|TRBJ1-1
TGTGCCAGCACCTCCGGTTTTGGGGAGGGGACTGAAGCTTTCTTT
CASTSGFGEGTEAFF
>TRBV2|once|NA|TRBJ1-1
TGTGCCAGCAGTGAAACAGGGTGGAACACTGAAGCTTTCTTT
CASSETGWNTEAFF
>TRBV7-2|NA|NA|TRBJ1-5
TGTGCCAGCAGCTTAAGGACCACCCGACAGCCCCAGCATTTT
CASSLRTTRQPQHF
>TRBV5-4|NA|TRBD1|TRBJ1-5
TGTGCCAGCAGCTTAAGTCCGCTCATTTTGGGACAGCAAAGAGATCAGCCCCAGCATTTT
CASSLSPLILGQQRDQPQHF
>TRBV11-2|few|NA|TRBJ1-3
TGTGCCAGCAGCCCGGCCCGGGCCTCTGGAAACACCATATATTTT
CASSPARASGNTIYF
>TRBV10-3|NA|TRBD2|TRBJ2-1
TGTGCCATCAGTGAGAGGACTAGCGGGGGGGCGGGAAATGAGCAGTTCTTC
CAISERTSGGAGNEQFF
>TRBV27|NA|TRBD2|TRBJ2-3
TGTGCCAGCAGTCTGGGGACTAGCGGGGGTGATACGCAGTATTTT
CASSLGTSGGDTQYF
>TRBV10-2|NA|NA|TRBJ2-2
TGCGCCAGCAAGGTTGACAGGACCACCGGGGAGCTGTTTTTT
CASKVDRTTGELFF
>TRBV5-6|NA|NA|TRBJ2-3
TGTGCCAGCAGCTTGCCCTTTAGCACAGATACGCAGTATTTT
CASSLPFSTDTQYF
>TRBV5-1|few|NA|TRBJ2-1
TGCGCCAGCAGCGGTACGGGCCTCCTACCACATGAGCAGTTCTTC
CASSGTGLLPHEQFF
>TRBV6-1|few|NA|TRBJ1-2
TGTGCCAGCAGTGAAGCGCTTGGGGGGGCTAACTATGGCTACACCTTC
CASSEALGGANYGYTF
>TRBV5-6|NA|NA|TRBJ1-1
TGTGCCAGCAGCTTGCCCGGGGAGAACACTGAAGCTTTCTTT
CASSLPGENTEAFF
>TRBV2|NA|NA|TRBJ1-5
TGTGCCAGCAGTATCGACAGAAATAGCAATCAGCCCCAGCATTTT
CASSIDRNSNQPQHF
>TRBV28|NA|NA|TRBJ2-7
TGTGCCAGCAGCGGGGGCTACGAGCAGTACTTC
CASSGGYEQYF
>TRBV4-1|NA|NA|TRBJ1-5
TGCGCCAGCAGCTCCTTGAGGGAAAATCAGCCCCAGCATTTT
CASSSLRENQPQHF
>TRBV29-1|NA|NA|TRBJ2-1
TGCAGCGTTGGGGCTACGGCAACTGAGCAGTTCTTC
CSVGATATEQFF
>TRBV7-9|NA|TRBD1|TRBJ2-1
TGTGCCAGCAGCTTAAAAGGGACAGGGTTTAGCAATGAGCAGTTCTTC
CASSLKGTGFSNEQFF
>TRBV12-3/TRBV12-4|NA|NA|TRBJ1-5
TGTGCCAGCAGACAGGGACCTCAGCCCCAGCATTTT
CASRQGPQPQHF
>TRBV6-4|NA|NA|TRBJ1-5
TGTGCCAGCAGCTTAACAAGGGGGCAGCCCCAGCATTTT
CASSLTRGQPQHF
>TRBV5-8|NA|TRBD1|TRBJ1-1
TGTGCCAGCAGTTTCAGGGGGTCTGAAGCTTTCTTT
CASSFRGSEAFF
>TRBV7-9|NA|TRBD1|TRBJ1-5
TGTGCCAGCAGCTGGGGACAGGGGGACATCAATCAGCCCCAGCATTTT
CASSWGQGDINQPQHF
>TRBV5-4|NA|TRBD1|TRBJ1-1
TGTGCCAGCAGCCAACCCAAGACAGGGGGGATTGAAGCTTTCTTT
CASSQPKTGGIEAFF
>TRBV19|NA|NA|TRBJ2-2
TGTGCCAGTACCACTAGGGGGGGCGCCGGGGAGCTGTTTTTT
CASTTRGGAGELFF
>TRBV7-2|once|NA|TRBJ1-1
TGTGCCAGCACCCGTCCGGGACATATGAACACTGAAGCTTTCTTT
CASTRPGHMNTEAFF
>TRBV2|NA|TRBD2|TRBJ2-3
TGTGCCAGCAGTGTTAGACTAGCGGGGACCCCTAGCACAGATACGCAGTATTTT
CASSVRLAGTPSTDTQYF
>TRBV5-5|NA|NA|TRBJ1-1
TGTGCCAGCAGCCCCTATGCCGATTTCACTGAAGCTTTCTTT
CASSPYADFTEAFF
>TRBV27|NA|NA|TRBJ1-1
TGTGCCAGCAGTTTTGGCGGGGGCACTGAAGCTTTCTTT
CASSFGGGTEAFF
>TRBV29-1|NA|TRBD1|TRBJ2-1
TGCAGCGTGGAGACAGGGCCCGAGCAGTTCTTC
CSVETGPEQFF
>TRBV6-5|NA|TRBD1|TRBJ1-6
TGTGCCAGCAGTTACTCCGGGACAGGGGGCTCACCCCTCCACTTT
CASSYSGTGGSPLHF
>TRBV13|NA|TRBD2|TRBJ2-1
TGTGCCAGCAGCTTAAGGGGCCTGAAGCGGGGGGGTTTTCTAAATGAGCAGTTCTTC
CASSLRGLKRGGFLNEQFF
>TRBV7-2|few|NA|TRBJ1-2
TGTGCCAGCAGCTTAGTTCACTATGGCTACACCTTC
CASSLVHYGYTF
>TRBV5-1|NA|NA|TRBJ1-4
TGCGCCAGCAGCTCGGGCGTCGGGGAAAAACTGTTTTTT
CASSSGVGEKLFF
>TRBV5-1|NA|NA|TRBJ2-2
TGCGCCAGCAGCTTGTCAGGGGATCCCGGGGAGCTGTTTTTT
CASSLSGDPGELFF
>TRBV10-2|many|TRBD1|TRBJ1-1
TGCGCCAGCAGAGCTAATGACAGGGCTACTGAAGCTTTCTTT
CASRANDRATEAFF
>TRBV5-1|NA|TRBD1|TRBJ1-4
TGCGCCAGCAGCTCCGGGACAGGGTATGAAAAACTGTTTTTT
CASSSGTGYEKLFF
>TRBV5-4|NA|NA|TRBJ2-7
TGCGCCAGCTCAAGGTTCCCGGCCGAGCAGTACTTC
CASSRFPAEQYF
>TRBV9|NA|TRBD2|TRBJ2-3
TGTGCCAGCAGCGTAGGGACTAGCTCAACAGATACGCAGTATTTT
CASSVGTSSTDTQYF
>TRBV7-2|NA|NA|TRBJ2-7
TGTGCCAGCAGCTGGAATTTCGGTCCGGAAGTGTACGAGCAGTACTTC
CASSWNFGPEVYEQYF
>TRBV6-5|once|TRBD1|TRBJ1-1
TGTGCCAGTACGGGAGGAGGGGGCACGGCTTTCTTT
CASTGGGGTAFF
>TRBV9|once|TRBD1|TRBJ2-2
TGTGCCAGCAGCGTAGGGCTTGGGACAGCTAACACCGGGGAGCTGTTTTTT
CASSVGLGTANTGELFF
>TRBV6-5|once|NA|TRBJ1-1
TGTGCCAGCGGCACAGGCTTGGGAGCTTTCTTT
CASGTGLGAFF